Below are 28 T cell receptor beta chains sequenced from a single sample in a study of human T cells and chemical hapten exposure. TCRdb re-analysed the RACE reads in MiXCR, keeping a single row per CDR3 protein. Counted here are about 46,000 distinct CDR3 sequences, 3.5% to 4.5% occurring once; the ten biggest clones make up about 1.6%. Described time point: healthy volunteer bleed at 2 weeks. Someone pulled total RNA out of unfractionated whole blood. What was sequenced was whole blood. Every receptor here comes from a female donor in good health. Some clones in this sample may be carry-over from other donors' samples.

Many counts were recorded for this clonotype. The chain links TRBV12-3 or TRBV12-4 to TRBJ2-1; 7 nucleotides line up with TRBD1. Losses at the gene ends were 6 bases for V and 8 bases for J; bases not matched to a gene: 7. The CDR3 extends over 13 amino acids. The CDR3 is CASRTGYHDEQFF. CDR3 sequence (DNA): TGTGCCAGCAGGACAGGGTATCACGATGAGCAGTTCTTC.

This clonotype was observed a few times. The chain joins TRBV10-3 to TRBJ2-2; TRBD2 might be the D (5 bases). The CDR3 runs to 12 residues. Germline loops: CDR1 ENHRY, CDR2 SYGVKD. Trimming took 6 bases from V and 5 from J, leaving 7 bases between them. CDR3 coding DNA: TGTGCCATCAGCACTAGGACCGGGGAGCTGTTTTTT. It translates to CAISTRTGELFF.

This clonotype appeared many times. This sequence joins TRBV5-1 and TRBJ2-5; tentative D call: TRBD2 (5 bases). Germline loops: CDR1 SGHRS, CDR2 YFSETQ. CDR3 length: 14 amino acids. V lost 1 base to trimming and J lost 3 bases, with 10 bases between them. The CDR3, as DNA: TGCGCCAGCAGCTTGATGGCAGCGGAAGAGACCCAGTACTTC. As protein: CASSLMAAEETQYF.

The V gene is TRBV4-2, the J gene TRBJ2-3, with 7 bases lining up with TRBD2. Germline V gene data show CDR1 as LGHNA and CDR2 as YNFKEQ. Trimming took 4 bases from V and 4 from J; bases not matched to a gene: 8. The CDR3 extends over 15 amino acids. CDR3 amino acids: CASSRSGLVSDTQYF. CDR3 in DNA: TGTGCCAGCAGCCGGAGCGGACTAGTTTCAGATACGCAGTATTTT.

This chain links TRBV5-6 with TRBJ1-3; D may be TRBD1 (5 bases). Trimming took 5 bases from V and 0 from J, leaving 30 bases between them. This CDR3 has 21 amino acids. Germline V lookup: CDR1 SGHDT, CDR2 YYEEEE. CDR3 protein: CASSLVPSYMGGYLSGNTIYF. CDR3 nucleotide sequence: TGTGCCAGCAGTCTGGTCCCCTCGTACATGGGGGGTTATCTCTCTGGAAACACCATATATTTT.

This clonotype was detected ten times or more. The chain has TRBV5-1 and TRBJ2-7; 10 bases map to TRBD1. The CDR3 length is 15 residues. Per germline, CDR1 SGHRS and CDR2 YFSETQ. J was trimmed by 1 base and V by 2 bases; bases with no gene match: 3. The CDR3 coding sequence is TGCGCCAGCAGCTTCGGACAGGGGGTGTCCTACGAGCAGTACTTC. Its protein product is CASSFGQGVSYEQYF.

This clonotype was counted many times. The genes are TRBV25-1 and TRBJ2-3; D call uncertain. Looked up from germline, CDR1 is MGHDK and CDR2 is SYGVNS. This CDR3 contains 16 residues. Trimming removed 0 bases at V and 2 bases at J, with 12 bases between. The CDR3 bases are TGTGCCAGCAGTGAATATGGGCCCGCCTCCACAGATACGCAGTATTTT. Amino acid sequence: CASSEYGPASTDTQYF.

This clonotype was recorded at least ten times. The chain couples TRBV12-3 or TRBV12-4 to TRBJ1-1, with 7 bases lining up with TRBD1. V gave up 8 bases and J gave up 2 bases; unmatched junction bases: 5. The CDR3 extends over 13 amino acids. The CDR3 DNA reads TGTGCCAGCCTGGGACAGCAAAACACTGAAGCTTTCTTT. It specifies CASLGQQNTEAFF.

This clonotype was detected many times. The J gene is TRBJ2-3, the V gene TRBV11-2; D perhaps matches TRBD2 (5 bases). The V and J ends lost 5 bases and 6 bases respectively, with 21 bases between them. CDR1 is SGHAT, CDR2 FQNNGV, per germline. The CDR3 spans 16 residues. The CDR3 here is CASSTSVGRGEDTQYF. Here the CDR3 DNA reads TGTGCCAGCAGCACAAGCGTAGGACGGGGAGAGGATACGCAGTATTTT.

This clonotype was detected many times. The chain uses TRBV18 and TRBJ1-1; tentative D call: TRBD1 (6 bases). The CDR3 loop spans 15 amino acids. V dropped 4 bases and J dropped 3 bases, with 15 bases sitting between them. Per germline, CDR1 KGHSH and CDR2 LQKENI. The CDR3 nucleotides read TGTGCCAGCTCACTACAACAGGGCGCAGACACTGAAGCTTTCTTT. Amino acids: CASSLQQGADTEAFF.

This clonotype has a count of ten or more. The CDR3 spells CASSTSGTGQYTGELFF. The DNA for the CDR3 is TGTGCCAGCTCAACATCCGGGACAGGGCAGTACACCGGGGAGCTGTTTTTT. The chain couples TRBV2 to TRBJ2-2; TRBD1 aligns across 9 bases. Germline V lookup: CDR1 SNHLY, CDR2 FYNNEI. J gave up 3 bases and V 8 bases, and 13 bases lay outside the gene matches. This CDR3 comprises 17 residues.

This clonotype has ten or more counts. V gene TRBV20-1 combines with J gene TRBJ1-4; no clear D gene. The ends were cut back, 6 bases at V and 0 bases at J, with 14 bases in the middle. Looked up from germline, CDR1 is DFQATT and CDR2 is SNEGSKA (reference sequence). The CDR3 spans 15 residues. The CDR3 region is CSALVSSATNEKLFF. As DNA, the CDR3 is TGCAGTGCCCTCGTGAGCTCTGCAACTAATGAAAAACTGTTTTTT.

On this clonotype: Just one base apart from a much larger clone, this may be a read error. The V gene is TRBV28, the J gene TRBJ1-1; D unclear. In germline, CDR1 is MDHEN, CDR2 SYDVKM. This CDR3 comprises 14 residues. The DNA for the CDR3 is TGTGTCAGCAGTTTTATCCGACAGAACACTGAAGCTTTCTTT. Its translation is CVSSFIRQNTEAFF.

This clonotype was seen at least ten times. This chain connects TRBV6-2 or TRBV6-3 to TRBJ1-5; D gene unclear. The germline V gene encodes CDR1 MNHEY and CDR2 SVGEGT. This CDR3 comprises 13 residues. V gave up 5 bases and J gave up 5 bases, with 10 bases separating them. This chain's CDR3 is CASSPPWDQPQHF. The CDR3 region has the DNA TGTGCCAGCAGTCCCCCGTGGGATCAGCCCCAGCATTTT.

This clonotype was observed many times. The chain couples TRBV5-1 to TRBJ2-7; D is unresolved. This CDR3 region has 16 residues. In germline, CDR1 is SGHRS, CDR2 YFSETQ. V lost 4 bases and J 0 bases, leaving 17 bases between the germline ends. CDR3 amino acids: CASSPAAVGISYEQYF. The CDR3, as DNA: TGCGCCAGCAGCCCGGCGGCGGTAGGGATCTCCTACGAGCAGTACTTC.

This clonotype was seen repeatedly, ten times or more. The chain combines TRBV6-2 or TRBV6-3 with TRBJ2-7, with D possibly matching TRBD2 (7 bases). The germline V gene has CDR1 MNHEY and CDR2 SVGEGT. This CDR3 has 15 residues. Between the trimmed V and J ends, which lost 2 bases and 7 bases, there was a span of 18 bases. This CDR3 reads CASSYVRGASGEQYF. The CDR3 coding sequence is TGTGCCAGCAGTTACGTCCGGGGGGCTTCGGGGGAGCAGTACTTC.

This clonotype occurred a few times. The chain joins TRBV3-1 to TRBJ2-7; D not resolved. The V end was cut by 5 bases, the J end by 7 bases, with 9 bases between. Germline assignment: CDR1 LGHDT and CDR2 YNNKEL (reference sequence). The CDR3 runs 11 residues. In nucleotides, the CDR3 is TGTGCCAGCAGCGCCGCTTTGGAGCAGTACTTC. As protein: CASSAALEQYF.

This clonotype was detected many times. The CDR3 is CASSLQGGGTEAFF. The CDR3 nucleotides read TGCGCCAGCAGCCTACAGGGCGGCGGCACTGAAGCTTTCTTT. The chain employs TRBV5-1 and TRBJ1-1; D is possibly TRBD1 (6 bases). The CDR3 spans 14 residues. Deletions cut 4 bases from V and 4 bases from J, with 14 bases between. In germline, CDR1 is SGHRS, CDR2 YFSETQ.

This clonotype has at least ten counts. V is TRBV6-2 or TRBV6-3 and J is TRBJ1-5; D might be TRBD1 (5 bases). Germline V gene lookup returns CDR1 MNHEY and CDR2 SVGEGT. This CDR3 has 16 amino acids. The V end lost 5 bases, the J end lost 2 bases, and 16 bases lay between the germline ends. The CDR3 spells CASSGDLPYGNQPQHF. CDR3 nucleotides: TGTGCCAGCAGTGGGGACCTCCCTTATGGCAATCAGCCCCAGCATTTT.

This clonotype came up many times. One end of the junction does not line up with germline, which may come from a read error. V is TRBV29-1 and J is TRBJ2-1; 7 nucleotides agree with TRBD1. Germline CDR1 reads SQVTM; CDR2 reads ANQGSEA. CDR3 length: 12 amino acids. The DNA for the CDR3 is TGCAGCGTTGATTTGTTCCCCAGGGGGATAATCTTC. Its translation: CSVDLFPRGIIF.

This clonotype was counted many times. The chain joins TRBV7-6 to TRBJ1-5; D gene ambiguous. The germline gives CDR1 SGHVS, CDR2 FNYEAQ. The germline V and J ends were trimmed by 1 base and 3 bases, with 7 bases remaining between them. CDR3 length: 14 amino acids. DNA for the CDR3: TGTGCCAGCAGCTTAGGGGGATTCAATCAGCCCCAGCATTTT. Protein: CASSLGGFNQPQHF.

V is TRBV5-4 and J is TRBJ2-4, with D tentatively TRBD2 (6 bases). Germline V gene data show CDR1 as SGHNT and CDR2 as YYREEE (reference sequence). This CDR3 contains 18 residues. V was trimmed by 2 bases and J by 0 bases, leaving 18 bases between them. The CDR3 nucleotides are TGTGCCAGCAGCTTAGTTCGGGAGCGGTCCCTAGCCAAAAACATTCAGTACTTC. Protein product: CASSLVRERSLAKNIQYF.

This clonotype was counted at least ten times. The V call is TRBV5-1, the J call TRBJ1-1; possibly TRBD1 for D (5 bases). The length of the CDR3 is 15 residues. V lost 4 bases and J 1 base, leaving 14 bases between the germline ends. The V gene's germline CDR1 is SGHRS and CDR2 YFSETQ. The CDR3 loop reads CASSPGVRRNTEAFF. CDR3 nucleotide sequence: TGCGCCAGCAGCCCGGGGGTCAGGAGGAACACTGAAGCTTTCTTT.

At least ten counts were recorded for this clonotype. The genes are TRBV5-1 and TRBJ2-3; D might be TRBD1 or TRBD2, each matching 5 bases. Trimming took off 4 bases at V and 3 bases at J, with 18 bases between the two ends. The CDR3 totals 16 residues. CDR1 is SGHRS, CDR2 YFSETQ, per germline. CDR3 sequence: CASSPGRAGLTDTQYF. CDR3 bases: TGCGCCAGCAGCCCGGGGCGGGCTGGGCTGACAGATACGCAGTATTTT. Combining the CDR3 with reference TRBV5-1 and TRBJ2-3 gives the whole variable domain KAGVTQTPRYLIKTRGQQVTLSCSPISGHRSVSWYQQTPGQGLQFLFEYFSETQRNKGNFPGRFSGRQFSNSRSEMNVSTLELGDSALYLCASSPGRAGLTDTQYFGPGTRLTVL.

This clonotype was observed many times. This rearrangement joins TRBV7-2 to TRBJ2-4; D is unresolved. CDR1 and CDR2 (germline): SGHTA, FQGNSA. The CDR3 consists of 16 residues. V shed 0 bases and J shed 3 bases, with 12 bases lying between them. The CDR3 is CASSLASTVGKNIQYF. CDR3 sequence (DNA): TGTGCCAGCAGCTTAGCATCGACGGTTGGCAAAAACATTCAGTACTTC.

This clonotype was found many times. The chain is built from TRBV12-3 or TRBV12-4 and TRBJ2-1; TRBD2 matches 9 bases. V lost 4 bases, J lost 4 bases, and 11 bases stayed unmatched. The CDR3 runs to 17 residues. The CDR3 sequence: CASSYGGGAGTYNEQFF. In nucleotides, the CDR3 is TGTGCCAGCAGTTACGGCGGGGGGGCCGGGACTTACAATGAGCAGTTCTTC.

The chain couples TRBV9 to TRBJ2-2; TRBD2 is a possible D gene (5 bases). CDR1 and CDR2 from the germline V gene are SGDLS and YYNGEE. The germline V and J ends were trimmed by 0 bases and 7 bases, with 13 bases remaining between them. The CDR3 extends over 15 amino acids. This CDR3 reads CASSVGVFGSGELFF. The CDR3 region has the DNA TGTGCCAGCAGCGTAGGCGTTTTTGGGAGCGGGGAGCTGTTTTTT.

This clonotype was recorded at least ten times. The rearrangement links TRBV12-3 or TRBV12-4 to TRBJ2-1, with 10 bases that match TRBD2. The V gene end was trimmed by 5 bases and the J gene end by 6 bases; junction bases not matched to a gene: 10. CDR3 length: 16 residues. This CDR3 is CASSRIQAGGLNEQFF. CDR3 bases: TGTGCCAGCAGTAGAATTCAAGCGGGGGGGCTCAATGAGCAGTTCTTC.